The present TCR beta chain was sequenced within a study of tumor-infiltrating lymphocytes in oesophageal squamous cell carcinoma. TCRdb ran MiXCR on the PCR reads and lists one entry per CDR3 protein. Of 10,000 to 15,000 distinct CDR3 sequences detected, roughly 51% appear once; the ten largest clones hold around a third. The CDR3 sequence is 15 residues long. This clonotype was obtained from a male donor with esophageal squamous cell carcinoma. The sample comprised esophageal tumor tissue. The chain employs TRBV12-3 or TRBV12-4 and TRBJ2-7; 11 bases agree with TRBD1. The DNA matches TRBJ2-5 better at its end, which makes the J call doubtful. CDR3 sequence (DNA): TGTGCCAGCAGCCGATGGGACAGGGGGAAAGAGACCCAGTACTTC. As protein: CASSRWDRGKETQYF.